This entry features one T cell receptor (beta chain) sequence. The target antigen is unknown. V lost 3 bases, J lost 4 bases, and 14 bases stayed unmatched. The length of the CDR3 is 17 residues. The V gene's germline CDR1 is SGDLS and CDR2 YYNGEE. No infections or other immune events were documented during collection. TCRdb's copy holds only in-frame clones and misses some; the assay was immunoSEQ multiplex PCR. The data hold nearly 60,000 clones, with roughly 90% observed a single time. The sample originates from a study of identifying expanded T cells in peripheral blood. Study observations and caveats: Differentially abundant clones: about 1.3 between replicates, 15 to 17 at around 14 days, 19 at four.

The J gene is TRBJ2-3, the V gene TRBV9; 7 bases map to TRBD2. Specimen: blood. This sequence was found in a person aged 18-70 years in good health. CDR3 DNA sequence: TGTGCCAGCAGCGCCAAACTTGCGGCGGGAGAGCCAGATACGCAGTATTTT. Its protein is CASSAKLAAGEPDTQYF.